The 17 T cell receptor beta chains in this list originate from one sample, sequenced in a study of T cell responses to AZD1222 COVID-19 vaccine. Profiled with immunoSEQ multiplex PCR; TCRdb holds only in-frame clones, not every one. The sample lists approximately 120,000 clones, roughly 88% seen once, with over 15% in the top ten. Material: peripheral blood, obtained on day 0 of AZD1222 vaccination. All receptors derive from an adult in good health.

The V and J genes are TRBV7-3 and TRBJ1-6; D is uncertain. This CDR3 has 16 amino acids. Trimming stripped 3 bases from V and 7 bases from J, with 16 bases between. Per germline, CDR1 SGHTA and CDR2 FQGTGA. CDR3 region: CASSLEGKEANSPLHF. CDR3 DNA: TGTGCCAGCAGCTTGGAAGGGAAAGAGGCCAATTCACCCCTCCACTTT.

Note on this clone: Other DNA sequences in the same sample also yield this CDR3. The chain carries TRBV7-9 and TRBJ1-1; D remains ambiguous. The CDR3 runs to 13 residues. Looked up from germline, CDR1 is SEHNR and CDR2 is FQNEAQ (reference sequence). V was cut by 3 bases and J by 0 bases, with 5 bases left in between. For the CDR3, the DNA is TGTGCCAGCAGCTTTGGTTTGAACACTGAAGCTTTCTTT. Translation gives CASSFGLNTEAFF.

The V gene is TRBV24-1, the J gene TRBJ2-5; D is unresolved. V gave up 4 bases and J gave up 5 bases, with 16 bases separating them. Looked up from germline, CDR1 is KGHDR and CDR2 is SFDVKD. The CDR3 sequence is 15 residues long. The CDR3, as DNA: TGTGCCACCAGTGACACCGACGGCAGGTCGGAGACCCAGTACTTC. Encoded protein: CATSDTDGRSETQYF.

The J gene is TRBJ1-1, the V gene TRBV19; the D is unclear. The germline V gene encodes CDR1 LNHDA and CDR2 SQIVND (reference sequence). This CDR3 has 14 residues. Between the trimmed V and J ends, which lost 2 bases and 0 bases, there was a span of 7 bases. For the CDR3, the DNA is TGTGCCAGTAGTATACAGGTCATGAACACTGAAGCTTTCTTT. Translation: CASSIQVMNTEAFF.

V gene TRBV30 combines with J gene TRBJ1-5; the D gene is possibly TRBD1 (6 bases). With 2 bases removed from V and 1 base from J, the gap between germline ends came to 12 bases. The CDR3 length is 15 residues. From germline, CDR1 is GTSNPN and CDR2 SVGIG (reference sequence). The CDR3: CAWSRDTMSNQPQHF. As DNA, the CDR3 is TGTGCCTGGAGTCGGGACACCATGAGCAATCAGCCCCAGCATTTT.

This clone was recorded only once. V and J are TRBV5-4 and TRBJ1-4, with 7 bases fitting TRBD1. The germline V gene has CDR1 SGHNT and CDR2 YYREEE (reference sequence). This CDR3 is 14 amino acids long. V dropped 3 bases and J dropped 5; count of bases not matched to a gene: 4. Here the CDR3 reads CASSWTGANEKLFF. The CDR3 bases are TGTGCCAGCAGCTGGACAGGAGCCAATGAAAAACTGTTTTTT.

This clone was detected only a few times. The chain uses TRBV19 and TRBJ1-5; TRBD1 is a possible D gene (5 bases). Trimming cost V 9 bases and J 3 bases, with 12 bases left between them. CDR3 length: 13 residues. The germline gives CDR1 LNHDA, CDR2 SQIVND (reference sequence). This chain's CDR3 is CASTWDVNQPQHF. In DNA, the CDR3 is TGTGCCAGCACTTGGGACGTCAATCAGCCCCAGCATTTT.

The V call is TRBV6-5, the J call TRBJ2-1; the match to TRBD1 covers 8 bases. The CDR3 length is 15 residues. In germline, CDR1 is MNHEY, CDR2 SVGAGI. Losses at the gene ends were 6 bases for V and 7 bases for J; bases not matched to a gene: 11. The CDR3 protein is CASRSRDRNGNEQFF. The CDR3 DNA reads as TGTGCCAGCAGAAGCCGGGACAGGAATGGGAATGAGCAGTTCTTC.

V usage is TRBV7-6 and J usage is TRBJ1-1; 7 bases line up with TRBD1. CDR3 size: 14 residues. V dropped 5 bases and J dropped 5; count of bases not matched to a gene: 8. Germline CDR1 and CDR2: SGHVS and FNYEAQ. The CDR3 DNA reads TGTGCCAGCAGCCTGACAGGGCCATCGACTGAAGCTTTCTTT. It translates to CASSLTGPSTEAFF.

The chain's CDR3 is CASRRSGTGYWNTEAFF. Written as DNA, the CDR3 is TGTGCCAGCAGGAGATCCGGGACAGGGTATTGGAACACTGAAGCTTTCTTT. The rearrangement links TRBV27 to TRBJ1-1; 9 bases fit TRBD1. J gave up 1 base and V 6 bases, and 12 bases lay outside the gene matches. Looked up from germline, CDR1 is MNHEY and CDR2 is SMNVEV (reference sequence). The CDR3 extends over 17 amino acids.

The chain joins TRBV4-3 to TRBJ2-2; possibly TRBD2 for D (7 bases). The V gene lost 1 base and the J gene lost 3 bases, with 9 bases spanning the gap. The CDR3 extends over 15 amino acids. Germline V gene sequence: CDR1 LGHNA, CDR2 YSLEER. CDR3 region: CASSQVRGHTGELFF. The CDR3 nucleotides are TGCGCCAGCAGCCAAGTGCGGGGGCACACCGGGGAGCTGTTTTTT.

The chain links TRBV7-8 to TRBJ1-2; tentatively, D is TRBD1 (5 bases). Germline CDR1 and CDR2: SGHVS and FQNEAQ. The CDR3 spans 15 residues. V dropped 2 bases and J dropped 4 bases, with 14 bases sitting between them. The CDR3 protein is CASSLHGAGGYGYTF. In DNA form, the CDR3 reads TGTGCCAGCAGCTTACACGGGGCGGGTGGCTATGGCTACACCTTC.

This CDR3 is CASSKVGAGANEKLFF. The CDR3 coding sequence is TGTGCCAGTAGTAAGGTGGGGGCAGGGGCTAATGAAAAACTGTTTTTT. This chain connects TRBV19 to TRBJ1-4; possibly TRBD1 for D (6 bases). Germline assignment: CDR1 LNHDA and CDR2 SQIVND (reference sequence). This CDR3 contains 16 residues. V lost 4 bases and J 3 bases, leaving 15 bases between the germline ends.

The rearrangement joins TRBV5-1 to TRBJ2-5; D is tentatively TRBD1 or TRBD2 (5 bases each). Germline values: CDR1 SGHRS, CDR2 YFSETQ. V dropped 0 bases and J dropped 5 bases, with 8 bases sitting between them. The CDR3 consists of 13 residues. Written as DNA, the CDR3 is TGCGCCAGCAGCTTGGGAGGGGATGAGACCCAGTACTTC. Its protein is CASSLGGDETQYF.

The rearrangement joins TRBV5-1 to TRBJ2-1; 7 nucleotides line up with TRBD1. The trim removed 3 bases at V and 5 bases at J, leaving 8 bases unmatched. This CDR3 has 15 amino acids. Per the germline V gene, CDR1 is SGHRS and CDR2 is YFSETQ. CDR3 sequence reads: CASSSPRTGDNEQFF. The CDR3, as DNA: TGCGCCAGCAGCTCACCCCGGACAGGCGACAATGAGCAGTTCTTC.

This clone was seen once. This chain connects TRBV9 to TRBJ2-5; maybe TRBD1 (6 bases). Per germline, CDR1 SGDLS and CDR2 YYNGEE. The CDR3 is made up of 15 amino acids. The V gene lost 4 bases and the J gene lost 2 bases, with 15 bases spanning the gap. This CDR3 reads CASSTDSWGQETQYF. The CDR3 DNA is TGTGCCAGCAGCACGGACAGTTGGGGGCAAGAGACCCAGTACTTC.

This chain links TRBV5-6 with TRBJ2-7; tentative D call: TRBD1 (6 bases). CDR3 size: 13 residues. The germline V gene has CDR1 SGHDT and CDR2 YYEEEE. V was cut by 3 bases and J by 4 bases, with 11 bases left in between. The CDR3 spells CASSSVGTYEQYF. As DNA, the CDR3 is TGTGCCAGCAGCTCCGTGGGGACATACGAGCAGTACTTC.